Listed below are T cell receptor beta chains from one sample, sequenced in a study of T-cell memory formation after mild COVID-19. TCRdb re-called the 5' RACE reads through MiXCR, storing one row per CDR3 protein. The sample consists of under 550,000 distinct CDR3 sequences, 15% to 20% of them appearing once. Sequenced input: PBMCs or a T cell subset sorted from them (not recorded which). The receptors derive from an adult woman who had mild COVID-19 (a few samples of this study predate the infection). Cell type and time point are not known. Both conserved end residues are trimmed from each CDR3. Each record gives: V gene, J gene, clone size, CDR3 protein. Expanded clones are given a class, and other clones once, few, many or no size at all.

V gene: TRBV4-1
J gene: TRBJ2-5
clone size: few
CDR3 protein: ASSQGGAEETQY

V gene: TRBV20-1
J gene: TRBJ1-4
clone size: .
CDR3 protein: SASLNEKLF

V gene: TRBV4-1
J gene: TRBJ2-7
clone size: few
CDR3 protein: ASSQGLARHEQY

V gene: TRBV9
J gene: TRBJ1-1
clone size: many
CDR3 protein: ASSVQGAGDTEAF

V gene: TRBV27
J gene: TRBJ2-4
clone size: many
CDR3 protein: ASSPRTGLAKNIQY

V gene: TRBV10-3
J gene: TRBJ2-5
clone size: .
CDR3 protein: AIRGADKETQY

V gene: TRBV2
J gene: TRBJ2-1
clone size: .
CDR3 protein: ASSIAGGHNEQF

V gene: TRBV20-1
J gene: TRBJ2-3
clone size: few
CDR3 protein: SARDLASGYPVTDTQY

V gene: TRBV6-5
J gene: TRBJ2-3
clone size: .
CDR3 protein: ASRDGTVSTDTQY

V gene: TRBV15
J gene: TRBJ1-4
clone size: .
CDR3 protein: ATSSSSQRINEKLF

V gene: TRBV5-4
J gene: TRBJ2-1
clone size: .
CDR3 protein: ASSPRTGDNEQF

V gene: TRBV6-2/TRBV6-3
J gene: TRBJ1-5
clone size: .
CDR3 protein: ASSFVPSGRDREQPQH

V gene: TRBV2
J gene: TRBJ2-3
clone size: .
CDR3 protein: ATPSGQGATGTDTQY

V gene: TRBV7-9
J gene: TRBJ2-1
clone size: .
CDR3 protein: ASSLGGIHNEQF

V gene: TRBV7-2
J gene: TRBJ2-7
clone size: few
CDR3 protein: ASSGQGAGSYEQY

V gene: TRBV27
J gene: TRBJ1-4
clone size: .
CDR3 protein: ASSTTSANEKLF

V gene: TRBV5-1
J gene: TRBJ2-7
clone size: .
CDR3 protein: ASSPRPRGSSSYEQY

V gene: TRBV16
J gene: TRBJ1-1
clone size: many
CDR3 protein: ASSPYSTEAF

V gene: TRBV5-1
J gene: TRBJ1-2
clone size: .
CDR3 protein: ASSRLHNYGYT

V gene: TRBV7-2
J gene: TRBJ2-5
clone size: .
CDR3 protein: ASSLWGWETQY

V gene: TRBV29-1
J gene: TRBJ1-2
clone size: .
CDR3 protein: SAWLGQGSGYT

V gene: TRBV12-3/TRBV12-4
J gene: TRBJ2-7
clone size: .
CDR3 protein: ATTTDRRYEQY

V gene: TRBV5-1
J gene: TRBJ2-1
clone size: .
CDR3 protein: ASSLVSPLGFDEQS

V gene: TRBV7-9
J gene: TRBJ1-2
clone size: few
CDR3 protein: ASSPSGAWDYGYT

V gene: TRBV20-1
J gene: TRBJ2-1
clone size: .
CDR3 protein: SAHDDTYNEQF

V gene: TRBV11-3
J gene: TRBJ2-7
clone size: many
CDR3 protein: ASGRQAYEQY

V gene: TRBV7-9
J gene: TRBJ2-1
clone size: .
CDR3 protein: ASSSPVAGISGEQF

V gene: TRBV7-9
J gene: TRBJ1-2
clone size: few
CDR3 protein: ASSLVPGGNYGYT

V gene: TRBV6-1
J gene: TRBJ2-3
clone size: few
CDR3 protein: ASCLAGGPDTQY

V gene: TRBV24-1
J gene: TRBJ2-3
clone size: .
CDR3 protein: ATSDNRGYGTDTQY

V gene: TRBV5-1
J gene: TRBJ2-7
clone size: few
CDR3 protein: ASSPGLAGRSYEQY

V gene: TRBV6-5
J gene: TRBJ2-5
clone size: few
CDR3 protein: ASRRSSQETQY

V gene: TRBV6-1
J gene: TRBJ2-1
clone size: once
CDR3 protein: ASSEAREGHRGKF

V gene: TRBV4-2
J gene: TRBJ2-1
clone size: few
CDR3 protein: ASSQDPSASTEQF

V gene: TRBV12-3/TRBV12-4
J gene: TRBJ2-1
clone size: .
CDR3 protein: ASSPPRRGNEQF

V gene: TRBV20-1
J gene: TRBJ2-3
clone size: .
CDR3 protein: SARDWASARFSTDTQY

V gene: TRBV7-2
J gene: TRBJ2-7
clone size: few
CDR3 protein: ASSQRTSASYEQY

V gene: TRBV11-3
J gene: TRBJ2-7
clone size: .
CDR3 protein: ASSLTGGTEYEQY

V gene: TRBV15
J gene: TRBJ2-6
clone size: .
CDR3 protein: ATSRARSGANVLT

V gene: TRBV10-3
J gene: TRBJ2-5
clone size: few
CDR3 protein: AISSGGAPQETQY

V gene: TRBV29-1
J gene: TRBJ1-1
clone size: .
CDR3 protein: SVEDPSGMNTEAF

V gene: TRBV7-9
J gene: TRBJ2-3
clone size: .
CDR3 protein: ASSFSGGWTDTQY

V gene: TRBV24-1
J gene: TRBJ2-3
clone size: few
CDR3 protein: ATRNTDTQY

V gene: TRBV20-1
J gene: TRBJ2-5
clone size: few
CDR3 protein: SARVRGGEETQY

V gene: TRBV3-1
J gene: TRBJ1-1
clone size: .
CDR3 protein: ASSHKEAETGTEAF

V gene: TRBV30
J gene: TRBJ1-1
clone size: few
CDR3 protein: AWGTGTGEAF

V gene: TRBV27
J gene: TRBJ2-3
clone size: few
CDR3 protein: ASSGRQGAIDTQY